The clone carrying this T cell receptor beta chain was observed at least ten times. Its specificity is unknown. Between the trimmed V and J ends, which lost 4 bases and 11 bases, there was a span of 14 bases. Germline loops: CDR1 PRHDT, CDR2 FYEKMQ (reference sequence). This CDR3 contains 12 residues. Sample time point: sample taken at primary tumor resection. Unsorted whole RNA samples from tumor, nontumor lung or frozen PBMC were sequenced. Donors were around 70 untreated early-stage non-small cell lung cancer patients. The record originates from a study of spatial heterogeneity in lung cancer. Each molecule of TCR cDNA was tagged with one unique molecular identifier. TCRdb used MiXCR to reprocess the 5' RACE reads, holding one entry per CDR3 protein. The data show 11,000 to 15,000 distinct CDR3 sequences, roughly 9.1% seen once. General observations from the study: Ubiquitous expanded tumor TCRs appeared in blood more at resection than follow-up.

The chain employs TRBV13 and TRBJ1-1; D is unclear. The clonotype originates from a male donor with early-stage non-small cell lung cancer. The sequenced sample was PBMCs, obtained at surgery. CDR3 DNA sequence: TGTGCCAGCAGCTCCCTAAGAGGAGCGGCTTTCTTT. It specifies CASSSLRGAAFF.